The 5 T cell receptor beta chains below come from one sample, sequenced in a study of blood T cell repertoires in COVID-19. Assay: immunoSEQ multiplex PCR; the TCRdb copy retains only in-frame clones and omits some. In the table there are roughly 30,000 clones, 65% to 70% of which are singletons. Specimen: peripheral blood. The receptor set was obtained from a human donor in a cohort sampled during active COVID-19.

The J gene is TRBJ2-1, the V gene TRBV2; perhaps TRBD1 as D (6 bases). The CDR3 extends over 12 amino acids. Looked up from germline, CDR1 is SNHLY and CDR2 is FYNNEI. Trimming took off 6 bases at V and 9 bases at J, with 12 bases between the two ends. The CDR3 loop reads CASRQQGPEQFF. Here the CDR3 DNA reads TGTGCCAGCAGACAACAGGGTCCTGAGCAGTTCTTC.

The table lists this clone with a few counts. The rearrangement joins TRBV3-1 (or the pseudogene TRBV3-2) to TRBJ1-6, with unresolved D. The V gene lost 0 bases and the J gene lost 10 bases, with 13 bases spanning the gap. This CDR3 comprises 15 residues. The V gene's germline CDR1 is LGHDT and CDR2 YNNKEL (reference sequence). CDR3 in DNA: TGTGCCAGCAGCCAAGATGGAGGGCTCAGCTCACCCCTCCACTTT. It codes for CASSQDGGLSSPLHF.

This clone was observed a few times. The chain recombines TRBV10-1 with TRBJ2-2; D gene ambiguous. Trimming stripped 5 bases from V and 4 bases from J, with 11 bases between. CDR1 is WNHNN, CDR2 SYGVQD, per germline (reference sequence). The CDR3 consists of 14 residues. CDR3 coding DNA: TGCGCCAGCAGTCTGGCTCAGCGCACCGGGGAGCTGTTTTTT. Protein product: CASSLAQRTGELFF.

Judged by abundance, this clone is large. The same CDR3 can be traced to other DNA sequences in this sample. In DNA, the CDR3 is TGTGCCAGCAGCTTTAGCGGGGGGGGCGGGAATGAGCAGTTCTTC. Translating gives CASSFSGGGGNEQFF. The chain has TRBV11-3 and TRBJ2-1; 11 nucleotides line up with TRBD2. V lost 3 bases, J lost 7 bases, and 5 bases stayed unmatched. The CDR3 extends over 15 amino acids. Per the germline V gene, CDR1 is SGHNT and CDR2 is YENEEA.

The CDR3 sequence: CASSDSGGTEAFF. The CDR3 nucleotides are TGTGCCAGCAGTGACTCGGGGGGCACTGAAGCTTTCTTT. The J gene is TRBJ1-1, the V gene TRBV6-4; a possible D gene is TRBD1 (5 bases). CDR3 length: 13 amino acids. V dropped 0 bases and J dropped 4 bases, with 6 bases sitting between them. Germline CDR1 reads MRHNA; CDR2 reads SNTAGT.